A selection of T cell receptor beta chains follows, all from one sample in a study of blood T cell repertoires in COVID-19. Generated by immunoSEQ multiplex PCR, the TCRdb table keeps only in-frame clones and is missing some. The profile shows about 270,000 clones, around 93% of them singletons. Sequenced: PBMCs or T cells enriched from blood (not recorded which). The receptors were sampled from a man in his forties who had been exposed to COVID-19. Each CDR3 is given with its conserved first and last residue. The D gene is left open where the match is weak. Clone size is shown for a subset of rows, as once, few, many or a class of expanded clone.

>-|TRBD2|TRBJ2-2|15|TRBV2
CASSRTSGTNGELFF
TGTGCCAGCAGCCGGACTAGCGGGACGAACGGGGAGCTGTTTTTT
>-|-|TRBJ1-2|11|TRBV10-3
CAISPGEDYTF
TGTGCCATCAGTCCCGGAGAGGACTACACCTTC
>-|TRBD1|TRBJ1-5|15|TRBV6-6
CASSLGQGTNQPQHF
TGTGCCAGCAGCCTGGGACAGGGTACCAATCAGCCCCAGCATTTT
>few|-|TRBJ2-7|14|TRBV11-3
CASSLVGSYYEQYF
TGTGCCAGCAGCTTAGTGGGCAGTTACTACGAGCAGTACTTC
>-|-|TRBJ1-1|13|TRBV7-9
CASSLYAGPEAFF
TGTGCCAGCAGCTTGTATGCAGGGCCTGAAGCTTTCTTT
>-|-|TRBJ1-2|15|TRBV5-6
CASSLGPMTNYGYTF
TGTGCCAGCAGCTTGGGGCCAATGACTAACTATGGCTACACCTTC
>-|-|TRBJ2-7|15|TRBV15
CATSRDVLSSYEQYF
TGTGCCACCAGCAGAGATGTCTTGTCCTCCTACGAGCAGTACTTC
>-|-|TRBJ2-1|18|TRBV7-9
CASSFGSWRPSSYNEQFF
TGTGCCAGCAGCTTTGGATCTTGGAGACCCAGCTCCTACAATGAGCAGTTCTTC
>-|-|TRBJ2-7|14|TRBV7-9
CASSFLEGVHEQYF
TGTGCCAGCAGCTTCCTGGAGGGCGTCCACGAGCAGTACTTC
>-|TRBD1|TRBJ2-7|14|TRBV29-1
CSVEETGSSYEQYF
TGCAGCGTTGAAGAGACAGGGAGCTCCTACGAGCAGTACTTC
>-|TRBD1|TRBJ1-4|19|TRBV10-3
CAISDSESTGLSALEKLFF
TGTGCCATCAGTGATTCCGAGTCGACAGGGCTTTCGGCACTTGAAAAACTGTTTTTT
>-|TRBD1|TRBJ1-6|12|TRBV30
CALDRENSPLHF
TGTGCCTTGGACAGGGAAAATTCACCCCTCCACTTT
>-|-|TRBJ2-3|15|TRBV25-1
CASSEWADSTDTQYF
TGTGCCAGCAGTGAGTGGGCTGACAGCACAGATACGCAGTATTTT
>-|TRBD1|TRBJ1-5|15|TRBV30
CAWSLGTGGNQPQHF
TGTGCCTGGAGTCTCGGGACAGGGGGCAATCAGCCCCAGCATTTT
>once|TRBD1|TRBJ1-2|13|TRBV13
CASGLQGNYGYTF
TGTGCCAGCGGGTTACAGGGGAACTATGGCTACACCTTC
>-|-|TRBJ1-3|17|TRBV28
CASSSSANGVSGNTIYF
TGTGCCAGCAGTTCGTCAGCCAACGGGGTCTCTGGAAACACCATATATTTT
>-|TRBD1|TRBJ2-2|14|TRBV2
CASKDRANTGELFF
TGTGCCAGCAAAGACAGGGCTAACACCGGGGAGCTGTTTTTT
>once|-|TRBJ2-1|13|TRBV5-4
CASSHVTLYEQFF
TGTGCCAGCAGCCACGTAACATTATATGAGCAGTTCTTC
>-|TRBD1|TRBJ2-5|15|TRBV7-9
CASSLIQGAEETQYF
TGTGCCAGCAGCCTTATTCAGGGGGCGGAGGAGACCCAGTACTTC
>-|-|TRBJ2-7|14|TRBV3-1/TRBV3-2
CASSQVGRVDEQYF
TGTGCCAGCAGCCAAGTGGGCAGGGTAGACGAGCAGTACTTC
>-|-|TRBJ1-5|14|TRBV28
CASSLWGASQPQHF
TGTGCCAGCAGTTTATGGGGGGCGAGTCAGCCCCAGCATTTT
>-|TRBD2|TRBJ2-1|18|TRBV4-2
CASSQEWVAGRLGNEQFF
TGTGCCAGCAGCCAAGAGTGGGTAGCGGGAAGATTGGGCAATGAGCAGTTCTTC
>-|-|TRBJ1-2|13|TRBV28
CASSLREVYGYTF
TGTGCCAGCAGCCTTCGGGAGGTATATGGCTACACCTTC
>-|TRBD2|TRBJ2-1|14|TRBV7-3
CASSLSGDYNEQFF
TGTGCCAGCAGCTTGAGCGGGGATTACAATGAGCAGTTCTTC
>-|-|TRBJ1-4|15|TRBV15
CATSSEGGVGEKLFF
TGTGCCACCAGCAGTGAAGGGGGGGTCGGTGAAAAACTGTTTTTT